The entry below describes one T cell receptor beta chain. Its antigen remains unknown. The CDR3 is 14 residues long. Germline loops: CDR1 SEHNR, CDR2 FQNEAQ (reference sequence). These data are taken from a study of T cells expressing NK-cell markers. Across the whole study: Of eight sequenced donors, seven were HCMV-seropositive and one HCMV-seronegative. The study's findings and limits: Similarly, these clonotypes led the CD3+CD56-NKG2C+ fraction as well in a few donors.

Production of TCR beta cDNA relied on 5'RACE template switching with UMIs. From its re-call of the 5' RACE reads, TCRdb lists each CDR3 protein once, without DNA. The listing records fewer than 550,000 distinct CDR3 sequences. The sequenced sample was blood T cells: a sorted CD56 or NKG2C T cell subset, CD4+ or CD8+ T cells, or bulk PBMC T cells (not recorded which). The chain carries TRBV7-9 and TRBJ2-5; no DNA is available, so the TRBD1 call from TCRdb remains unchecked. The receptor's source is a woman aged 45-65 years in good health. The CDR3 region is CASSRPWTEETQYF.